Described below is a single T cell receptor (beta chain) sequence and its context. Its antigen is not identified. This specimen comes from a study of long-term antiretroviral therapy in people with HIV. Findings and caveats of the study: Repertoires in HIV (unlike those of controls) had narrower CDR3 length ranges.

Sequencing relied on immunoSEQ assay v3.0, run at survey level. Profiling relied on immunoSEQ multiplex PCR, and the TCRdb table lists in-frame clones only, not all of them. The data contain fewer than 30,000 clones, about 79% of them seen just once; the ten biggest clones take up roughly 5%. Germline V CDR1 and CDR2: SQVTM, ANQGSEA. Trimming took 3 bases from V and 0 from J, leaving 15 bases between them. The CDR3 length is 16 residues. V gene TRBV29-1 combines with J gene TRBJ2-1, with a possible D match to TRBD2 (7 bases). This TCR derives from a man aged 30-40 years with HIV. The material sequenced was unsorted PBMCs, taken 0.7 years before starting antiretroviral therapy. The CDR3 region is CSVDITGGPSYNEQFF. CDR3 nucleotides: TGCAGCGTTGACATTACCGGGGGGCCCTCCTACAATGAGCAGTTCTTC.